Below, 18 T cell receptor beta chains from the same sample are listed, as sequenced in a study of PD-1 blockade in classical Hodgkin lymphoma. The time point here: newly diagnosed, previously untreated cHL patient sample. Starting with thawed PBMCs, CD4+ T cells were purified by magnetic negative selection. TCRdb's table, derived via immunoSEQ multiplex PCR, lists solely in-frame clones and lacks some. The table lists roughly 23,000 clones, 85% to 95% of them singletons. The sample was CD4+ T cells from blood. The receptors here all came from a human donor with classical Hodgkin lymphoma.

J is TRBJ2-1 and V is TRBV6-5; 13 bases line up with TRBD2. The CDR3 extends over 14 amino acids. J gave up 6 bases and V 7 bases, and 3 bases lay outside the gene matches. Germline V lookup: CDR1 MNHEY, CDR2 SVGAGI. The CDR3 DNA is TGTGCCAGCACGAGACTAGCGGGAGGCAATGAGCAGTTCTTC. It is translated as CASTRLAGGNEQFF.

CDR3 region: CASSPLGGGGQETQYF. CDR3 DNA: TGCGCCAGCAGCCCCCTTGGGGGGGGAGGTCAAGAGACCCAGTACTTC. This chain connects TRBV4-1 to TRBJ2-5; TRBD2 agrees at 7 bases. CDR3 size: 16 residues. J lost 2 bases, V lost 4 bases, and 10 bases had no gene match. Germline V lookup: CDR1 MGHRA, CDR2 YSYEKL.

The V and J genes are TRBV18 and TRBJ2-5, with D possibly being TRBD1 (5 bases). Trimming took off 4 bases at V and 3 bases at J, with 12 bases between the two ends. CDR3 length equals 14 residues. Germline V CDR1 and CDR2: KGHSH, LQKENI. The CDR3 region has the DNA TGTGCCAGCTCACTATCCCAGGGAAAAGAGACCCAGTACTTC. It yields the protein CASSLSQGKETQYF.

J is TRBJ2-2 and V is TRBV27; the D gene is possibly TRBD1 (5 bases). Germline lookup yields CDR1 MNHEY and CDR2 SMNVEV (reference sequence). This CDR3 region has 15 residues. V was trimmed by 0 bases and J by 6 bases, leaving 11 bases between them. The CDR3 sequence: CASSLSGLGAGELFF. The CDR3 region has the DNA TGTGCCAGCAGTTTATCCGGGCTAGGGGCCGGGGAGCTGTTTTTT.

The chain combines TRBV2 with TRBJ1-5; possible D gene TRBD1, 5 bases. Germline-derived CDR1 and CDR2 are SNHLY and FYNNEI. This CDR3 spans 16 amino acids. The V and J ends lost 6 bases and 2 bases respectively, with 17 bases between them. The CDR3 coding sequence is TGTGCCAGCAGCCTTGGGGGGACGTTTCGCAATCAGCCCCAGCATTTT. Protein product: CASSLGGTFRNQPQHF.

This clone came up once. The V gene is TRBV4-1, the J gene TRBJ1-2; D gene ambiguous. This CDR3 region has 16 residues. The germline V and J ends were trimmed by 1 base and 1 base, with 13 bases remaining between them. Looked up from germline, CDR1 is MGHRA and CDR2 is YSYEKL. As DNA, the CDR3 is TGCGCCAGCAGCCAAGTTACCGCGGCACTTAACTATGGCTACACCTTC. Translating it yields CASSQVTAALNYGYTF.

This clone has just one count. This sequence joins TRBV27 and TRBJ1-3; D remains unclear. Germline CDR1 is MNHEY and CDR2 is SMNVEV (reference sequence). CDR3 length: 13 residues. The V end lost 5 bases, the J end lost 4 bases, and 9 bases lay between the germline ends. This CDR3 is CASSLSQGNTIYF. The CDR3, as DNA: TGTGCCAGCAGTCTGTCACAGGGAAACACCATATATTTT.

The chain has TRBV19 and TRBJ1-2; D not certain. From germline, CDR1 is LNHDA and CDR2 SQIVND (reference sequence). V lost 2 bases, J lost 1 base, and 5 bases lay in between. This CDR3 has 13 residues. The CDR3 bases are TGTGCCAGTAGTATAAGGGTTAACTATGGCTACACCTTC. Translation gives CASSIRVNYGYTF.

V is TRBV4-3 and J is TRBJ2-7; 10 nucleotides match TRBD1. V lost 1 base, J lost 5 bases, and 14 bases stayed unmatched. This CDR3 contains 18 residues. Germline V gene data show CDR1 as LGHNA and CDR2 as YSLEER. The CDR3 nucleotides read TGCGCCAGCAGCCAAGTTCACCTTGACGGGACAGGGGTAGACGAGCAGTACTTC. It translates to CASSQVHLDGTGVDEQYF.

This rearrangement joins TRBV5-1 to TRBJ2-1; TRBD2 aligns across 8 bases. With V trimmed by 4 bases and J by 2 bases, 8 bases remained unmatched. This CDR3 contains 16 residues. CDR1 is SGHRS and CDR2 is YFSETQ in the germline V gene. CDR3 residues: CASSAPASGPYNEQFF. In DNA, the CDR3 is TGCGCCAGCAGCGCCCCGGCTAGCGGGCCCTACAATGAGCAGTTCTTC.

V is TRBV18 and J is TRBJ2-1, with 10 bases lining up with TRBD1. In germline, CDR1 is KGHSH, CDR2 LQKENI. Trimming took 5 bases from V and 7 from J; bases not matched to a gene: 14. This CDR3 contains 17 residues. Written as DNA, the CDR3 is TGTGCCAGCTCATTACGAGTCCGGGACAGGGGTTCTAATGAGCAGTTCTTC. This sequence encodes CASSLRVRDRGSNEQFF.

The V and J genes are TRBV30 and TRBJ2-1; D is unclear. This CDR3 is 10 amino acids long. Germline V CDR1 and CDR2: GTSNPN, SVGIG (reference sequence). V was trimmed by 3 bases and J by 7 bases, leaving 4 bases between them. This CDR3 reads CAWRANEQFF. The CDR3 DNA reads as TGTGCCTGGAGGGCAAATGAGCAGTTCTTC.

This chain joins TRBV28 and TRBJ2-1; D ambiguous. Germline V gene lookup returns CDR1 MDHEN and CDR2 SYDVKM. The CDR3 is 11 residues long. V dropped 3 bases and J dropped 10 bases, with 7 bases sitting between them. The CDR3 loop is CASSLTEEQFF. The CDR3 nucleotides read TGTGCCAGCAGTTTGACGGAGGAGCAGTTCTTC.

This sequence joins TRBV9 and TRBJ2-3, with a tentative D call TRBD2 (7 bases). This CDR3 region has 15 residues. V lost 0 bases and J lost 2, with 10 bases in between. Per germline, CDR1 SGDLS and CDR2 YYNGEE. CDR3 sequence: CASSVEGGATDTQYF. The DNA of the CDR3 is TGTGCCAGCAGCGTAGAGGGGGGGGCCACAGATACGCAGTATTTT.

CDR3 loop: CASSWGYGYTF. The CDR3 coding sequence is TGCGCCAGCAGCTGGGGGTACGGCTACACCTTC. The chain has TRBV5-1 and TRBJ1-2; D perhaps matches TRBD1 (5 bases). Germline CDR1 is SGHRS and CDR2 is YFSETQ. V lost 3 bases and J 8 bases, leaving 8 bases between the germline ends. The CDR3 totals 11 residues.

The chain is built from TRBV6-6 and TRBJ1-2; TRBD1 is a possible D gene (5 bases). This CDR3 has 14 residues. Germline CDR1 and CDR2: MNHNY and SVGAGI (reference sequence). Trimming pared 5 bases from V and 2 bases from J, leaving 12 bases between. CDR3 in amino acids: CASSQGPQNYGYTF. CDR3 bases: TGTGCCAGCAGTCAGGGACCGCAAAACTATGGCTACACCTTC.

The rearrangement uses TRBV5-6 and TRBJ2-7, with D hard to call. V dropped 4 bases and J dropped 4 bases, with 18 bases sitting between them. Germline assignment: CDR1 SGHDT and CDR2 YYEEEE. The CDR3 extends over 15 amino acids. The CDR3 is CASSRSVDRRYEQYF. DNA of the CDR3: TGTGCCAGCAGCCGTTCGGTGGATAGACGGTACGAGCAGTACTTC.

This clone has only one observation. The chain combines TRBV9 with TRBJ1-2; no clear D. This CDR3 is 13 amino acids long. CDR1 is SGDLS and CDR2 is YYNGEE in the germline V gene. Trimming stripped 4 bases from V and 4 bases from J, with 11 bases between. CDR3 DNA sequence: TGTGCCAGCAGCCCCGGCGAGGGCTATGGCTACACCTTC. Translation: CASSPGEGYGYTF.